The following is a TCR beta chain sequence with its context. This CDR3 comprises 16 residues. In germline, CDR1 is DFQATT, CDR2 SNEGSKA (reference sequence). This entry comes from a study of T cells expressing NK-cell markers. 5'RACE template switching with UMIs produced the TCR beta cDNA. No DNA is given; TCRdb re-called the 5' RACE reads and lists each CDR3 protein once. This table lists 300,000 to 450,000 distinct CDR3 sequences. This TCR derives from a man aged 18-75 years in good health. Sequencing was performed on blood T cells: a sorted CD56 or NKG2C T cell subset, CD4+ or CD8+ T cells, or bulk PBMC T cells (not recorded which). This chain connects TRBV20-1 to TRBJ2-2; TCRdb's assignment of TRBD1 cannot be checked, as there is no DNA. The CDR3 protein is CSARRGGGKYTGELFF.